Shown below are 3 T cell receptor beta chains from a single sample sequenced in a study of shared clonotypes between healthy human individuals. Libraries were prepared by immunoSEQ multiplex PCR; TCRdb keeps only in-frame clonotypes and omits some of them. The sample holds some 1.1 million clones; approximately 80% are singletons and the top ten take about 0.89%. Sequenced material: memory CD4+ T cells from PBMCs. Subset defined: CD45RA-negative fraction. The receptors originated from a man aged 18 to 29 in good health. Some clones in this sample may be carry-over from other donors' samples.

The rearrangement joins TRBV6-5 to TRBJ2-1; 10 nucleotides line up with TRBD2. Germline loops: CDR1 MNHEY, CDR2 SVGAGI. V was clipped by 6 bases and J by 5 bases; unmatched bases: 7. CDR3 length equals 15 residues. The CDR3 DNA sequence: TGTGCCAGCAGGATTAGCGGGAGGAAGAACAATGAGCAGTTCTTC. This translates into CASRISGRKNNEQFF.

The chain combines TRBV11-2 with TRBJ2-3; a possible D gene is TRBD1 (6 bases). The CDR3 totals 15 residues. The V and J ends lost 1 base and 1 base respectively, with 9 bases between them. Germline-derived CDR1 and CDR2 are SGHAT and FQNNGV. DNA for the CDR3: TGTGCCAGCAGCTTAGTGACAGGAGGCACAGATACGCAGTATTTT. Its protein is CASSLVTGGTDTQYF.

This clone was detected once. In nucleotides, the CDR3 is TGTGCCAGCAGTCCTGGTGGGCCAGATACGCAGTATTTT. It codes for CASSPGGPDTQYF. The chain carries TRBV6-1 and TRBJ2-3; D is unclear. The CDR3 totals 13 residues. Looked up from germline, CDR1 is MNHNS and CDR2 is SASEGT. Trimming took 5 bases from V and 4 from J, leaving 10 bases between them.